These 18 T cell receptor beta chains were all obtained from the same sample, sequenced in a study of shared clonotypes between healthy human individuals. Profiled with immunoSEQ multiplex PCR; TCRdb holds only in-frame clones, not every one. This table has 1.6 million or so clones, about 98.5% appearing once. Sample: naive CD4+ T cells sorted from blood. Subset specified: CD45RA+ positively selected. The receptor set was obtained from a man under 40 in good health.

Points on this clone: This sample also contains other DNA sequences that code for the same CDR3. The chain uses TRBV5-1 and TRBJ2-7, with 11 bases that match TRBD2. This CDR3 comprises 15 residues. Trimming at V came to 2 bases and at J to 4 bases, leaving 5 bases not matched to a gene. CDR1 SGHRS and CDR2 YFSETQ come from the germline V gene. This CDR3 is CASSLGTSGAYEQYF. The DNA of the CDR3 is TGCGCCAGCAGCTTAGGGACTAGCGGTGCTTACGAGCAGTACTTC.

The rearrangement links TRBV19 to TRBJ1-5, with no clear D. The V end was cut by 8 bases, the J end by 3 bases, with 5 bases between. Germline V gene sequence: CDR1 LNHDA, CDR2 SQIVND (reference sequence). This CDR3 has 11 residues. The CDR3 loop is CASLPNQPQHF. The CDR3 DNA reads as TGTGCCAGTCTTCCCAATCAGCCCCAGCATTTT.

The chain has TRBV18 and TRBJ2-4; TRBD2 matches 9 bases. Trimming took 3 bases from V and 0 from J; bases not matched to a gene: 6. This CDR3 comprises 17 residues. Germline CDR1 is KGHSH and CDR2 is LQKENI. CDR3 in DNA: TGTGCCAGCTCACCCCTCGGCGGGAGGGGAGCCAAAAACATTCAGTACTTC. It encodes CASSPLGGRGAKNIQYF.

V is TRBV6-1 and J is TRBJ2-7; D possibly uses TRBD1 or TRBD2 (5 bases each). V lost 2 bases, J lost 0 bases, and 11 bases lay in between. Germline V gene sequence: CDR1 MNHNS, CDR2 SASEGT. This CDR3 has 15 residues. The CDR3 loop is CASSEPGRTSYEQYF. As DNA, the CDR3 is TGTGCCAGCAGTGAACCGGGACGGACCTCCTACGAGCAGTACTTC.

For the CDR3, the DNA is TGTGCCAGCAGCGGACTTCGGTACACTGAAGCTTTCTTT. Amino acids: CASSGLRYTEAFF. V gene TRBV27 combines with J gene TRBJ1-1; D not certain. Germline assignment: CDR1 MNHEY and CDR2 SMNVEV (reference sequence). CDR3 size: 13 residues. Trimming took 6 bases from V and 3 from J, leaving 11 bases between them.

The rearrangement links TRBV7-3 to TRBJ2-5; D perhaps matches TRBD2 (5 bases). The V end was cut by 5 bases, the J end by 2 bases, with 12 bases between. The CDR3 length is 14 residues. Germline V gives CDR1 SGHTA, CDR2 FQGTGA. This CDR3 is CASSPSGVQETQYF. The CDR3 bases are TGTGCCAGCAGCCCTTCCGGGGTTCAAGAGACCCAGTACTTC.

This clone was counted a single time. This sequence joins TRBV28 and TRBJ2-1; 13 bases map to TRBD2. The V gene's germline CDR1 is MDHEN and CDR2 SYDVKM. The CDR3 contains 15 residues. Germline trimming cut 5 bases from V and 8 bases from J; bases unmatched to any gene: 6. CDR3 loop: CASSRGLAGVHEQFF. The CDR3 DNA reads as TGTGCCAGCAGTCGCGGACTAGCGGGAGTCCATGAGCAGTTCTTC.

This chain links TRBV7-9 with TRBJ2-3; D gene unclear. In germline, CDR1 is SEHNR, CDR2 FQNEAQ (reference sequence). Trimming removed 4 bases at V and 2 bases at J, with 10 bases between. This CDR3 has 14 residues. The CDR3 here is CASSSLSPTDTQYF. Written as DNA, the CDR3 is TGTGCCAGCAGCTCGCTAAGTCCCACAGATACGCAGTATTTT. The full variable domain, rest sourced from reference TRBV7-9 and TRBJ2-3, is DTGVSQNPRHKITKRGQNVTFRCDPISEHNRLYWYRQTLGQGPEFLTYFQNEAQLEKSRLLSDRFSAERPKGSFSTLEIQRTEQGDSAMYLCASSSLSPTDTQYFGPGTRLTVL.

The chain combines TRBV10-1 with TRBJ2-7; a weak D match, TRBD1 (6 bases). The V and J ends lost 0 bases and 9 bases respectively, with 18 bases between them. CDR3 length equals 15 residues. The germline V gene has CDR1 WNHNN and CDR2 SYGVQD (reference sequence). The CDR3 coding sequence is TGCGCCAGCAGTGAGTCGTCACAGGGCCTAATAAGGCAGTACTTC. Its protein product is CASSESSQGLIRQYF.

This chain connects TRBV28 to TRBJ1-2, with D tentatively TRBD1 (5 bases). Germline V gene lookup returns CDR1 MDHEN and CDR2 SYDVKM. V lost 10 bases and J 5 bases, leaving 11 bases between the germline ends. CDR3 size: 11 residues. The CDR3: CAIGHSYGYTF. The CDR3 DNA is TGTGCCATAGGACATTCGTATGGCTACACCTTC.

The chain has TRBV11-2 and TRBJ2-1; 8 bases fit TRBD2. V trimming: 3 bases; J trimming: 8 bases; junction bases outside the gene matches: 9. The germline CDR1 and CDR2 sequences are SGHAT and FQNNGV. The CDR3 is 15 amino acids. The CDR3 here is CASSLGTSVFYEQFF. The CDR3 DNA reads TGTGCCAGCAGCTTGGGGACTAGTGTTTTCTATGAGCAGTTCTTC.

The chain combines TRBV7-2 with TRBJ2-3, with unresolved D. Trimming cost V 4 bases and J 0 bases, with 5 bases left between them. The germline V gene has CDR1 SGHTA and CDR2 FQGNSA. The CDR3 is 13 amino acids. CDR3 sequence: CASSYPSTDTQYF. The CDR3 nucleotides are TGTGCCAGCAGCTACCCTAGCACAGATACGCAGTATTTT.

V usage is TRBV9 and J usage is TRBJ2-1; 8 positions agree with TRBD2. Germline trimming cut 0 bases from V and 10 bases from J; bases unmatched to any gene: 9. Per germline, CDR1 SGDLS and CDR2 YYNGEE. CDR3 length: 15 amino acids. The CDR3 spells CASSVAVSGASEQFF. The CDR3 DNA follows: TGTGCCAGCAGCGTAGCGGTTAGCGGGGCCAGCGAGCAGTTCTTC.

The chain carries TRBV27 and TRBJ2-2; D is possibly TRBD1 or TRBD2 (6 bases each). V was cut by 6 bases and J by 6 bases, with 20 bases left in between. Germline CDR1 is MNHEY and CDR2 is SMNVEV (reference sequence). CDR3 length: 16 residues. CDR3 DNA: TGTGCCAGCAGCCTATGGTCCGGGGGCGCCGCCGGGGAGCTGTTTTTT. It codes for CASSLWSGGAAGELFF.

In the case of this clone: At the DNA level, this CDR3 is encoded by other sequences in the same sample as well. The V call is TRBV5-1, the J call TRBJ2-7; 13 bases map to TRBD2. Germline CDR1 reads SGHRS; CDR2 reads YFSETQ. Germline trimming cut 3 bases from V and 4 bases from J; bases unmatched to any gene: 4. This CDR3 contains 15 residues. The CDR3 DNA follows: TGCGCCAGCAGCTACGGACTAGCGGGAGATTACGAGCAGTACTTC. This codes for CASSYGLAGDYEQYF.

CDR3 sequence: CASSNPTGQGRNEQYF. The CDR3 DNA sequence: TGTGCCAGTAGTAACCCGACGGGACAGGGGAGGAACGAGCAGTACTTC. The V call is TRBV19, the J call TRBJ2-7; 10 bases are a match to TRBD1. CDR3 length: 16 amino acids. V gave up 4 bases and J gave up 5 bases; unmatched junction bases: 11. Germline loops: CDR1 LNHDA, CDR2 SQIVND (reference sequence).

The chain carries TRBV14 and TRBJ2-3, with D unresolved. CDR3 length equals 13 residues. V lost 4 bases and J lost 6, with 11 bases in between. Germline lookup yields CDR1 SGHDN and CDR2 FVKESK. The CDR3 region is CASSPDLPDTQYF. Here the CDR3 DNA reads TGTGCCAGCAGCCCTGATCTCCCGGATACGCAGTATTTT.

This clone was found once. The chain uses TRBV5-6 and TRBJ2-5; the D is unclear. The germline V gene encodes CDR1 SGHDT and CDR2 YYEEEE. The V end was cut by 0 bases, the J end by 4 bases, with 7 bases between. This CDR3 is 13 amino acids long. The CDR3 DNA reads TGTGCCAGCAGCTTGGGAATTCGAGAGACCCAGTACTTC. This translates into CASSLGIRETQYF.